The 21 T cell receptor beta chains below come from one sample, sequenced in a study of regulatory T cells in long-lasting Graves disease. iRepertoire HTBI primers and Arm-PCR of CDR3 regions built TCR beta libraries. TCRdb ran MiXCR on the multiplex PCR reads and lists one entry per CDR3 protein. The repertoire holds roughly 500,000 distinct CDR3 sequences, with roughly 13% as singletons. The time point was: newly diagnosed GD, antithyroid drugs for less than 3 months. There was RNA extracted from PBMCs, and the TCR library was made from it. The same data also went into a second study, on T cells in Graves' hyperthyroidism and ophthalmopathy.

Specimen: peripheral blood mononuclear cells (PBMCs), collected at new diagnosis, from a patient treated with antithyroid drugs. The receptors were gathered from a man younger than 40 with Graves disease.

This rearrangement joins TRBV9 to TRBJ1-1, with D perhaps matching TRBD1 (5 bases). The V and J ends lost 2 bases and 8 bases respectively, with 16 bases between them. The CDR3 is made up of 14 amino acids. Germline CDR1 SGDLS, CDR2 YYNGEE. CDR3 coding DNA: TGTGCCAGCAGCGTTGGAGCCGGGGGATCAGAAGCTTTCTTT. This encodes CASSVGAGGSEAFF. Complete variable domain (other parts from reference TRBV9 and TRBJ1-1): DSGVTQTPKHLITATGQRVTLRCSPRSGDLSVYWYQQSLDQGLQFLIQYYNGEERAKGNILERFSAQQFPDLHSELNLSSLELGDSALYFCASSVGAGGSEAFFGQGTRLTVV.

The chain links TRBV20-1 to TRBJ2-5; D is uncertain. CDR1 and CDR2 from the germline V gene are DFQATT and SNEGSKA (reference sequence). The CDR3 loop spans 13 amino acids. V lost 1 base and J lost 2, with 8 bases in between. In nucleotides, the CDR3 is TGCAGTGCTAGAGTACTTCCACAAGAGACCCAGTACTTC. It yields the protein CSARVLPQETQYF.

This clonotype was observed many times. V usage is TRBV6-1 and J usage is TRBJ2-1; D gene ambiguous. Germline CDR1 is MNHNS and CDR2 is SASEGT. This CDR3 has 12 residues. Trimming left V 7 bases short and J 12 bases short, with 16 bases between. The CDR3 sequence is CASMLGLRSQFF. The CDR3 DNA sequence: TGTGCCAGCATGTTGGGGTTACGGTCGCAGTTCTTC.

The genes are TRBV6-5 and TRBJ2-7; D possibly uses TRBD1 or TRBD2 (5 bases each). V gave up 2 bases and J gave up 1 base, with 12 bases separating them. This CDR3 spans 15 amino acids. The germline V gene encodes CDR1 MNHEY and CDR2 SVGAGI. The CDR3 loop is CASSYEGTPSYEQYF. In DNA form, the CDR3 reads TGTGCCAGCAGTTACGAGGGGACCCCTTCCTACGAGCAGTACTTC.

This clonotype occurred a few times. The CDR3 here is CASSLAPLGSGANVLTF. CDR3 in DNA: TGCGCCAGCAGCTTGGCCCCTTTGGGGTCTGGGGCCAACGTCCTGACTTTC. This chain links TRBV5-1 with TRBJ2-6; D unresolved. V was cut by 0 bases and J by 1 base, with 11 bases left in between. The CDR3 sequence is 17 residues long. Germline V lookup: CDR1 SGHRS, CDR2 YFSETQ.

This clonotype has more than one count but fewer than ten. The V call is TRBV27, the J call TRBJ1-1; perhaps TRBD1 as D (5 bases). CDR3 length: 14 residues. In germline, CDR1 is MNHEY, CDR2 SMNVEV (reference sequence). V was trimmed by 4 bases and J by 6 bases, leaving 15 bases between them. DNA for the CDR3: TGTGCCAGCAGTTGGGGCGGCCTGCGGGCTGAAGCTTTCTTT. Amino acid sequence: CASSWGGLRAEAFF.

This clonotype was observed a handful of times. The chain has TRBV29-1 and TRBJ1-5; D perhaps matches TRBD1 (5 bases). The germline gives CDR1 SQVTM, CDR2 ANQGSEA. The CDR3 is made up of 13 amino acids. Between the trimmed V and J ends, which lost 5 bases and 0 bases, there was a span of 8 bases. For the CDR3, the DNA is TGCAGCGTTAGAGGGGATAGCAATCAGCCCCAGCATTTT. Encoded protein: CSVRGDSNQPQHF.

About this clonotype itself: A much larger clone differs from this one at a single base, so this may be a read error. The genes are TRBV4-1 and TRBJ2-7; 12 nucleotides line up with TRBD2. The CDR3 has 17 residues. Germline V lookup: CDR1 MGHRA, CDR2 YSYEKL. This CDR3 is CAGSPLTSGRTPREQYF. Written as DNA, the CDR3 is TGTGCCGGCAGCCCGCTAACTAGCGGGAGGACCCCTCGGGAGCAGTACTTC.

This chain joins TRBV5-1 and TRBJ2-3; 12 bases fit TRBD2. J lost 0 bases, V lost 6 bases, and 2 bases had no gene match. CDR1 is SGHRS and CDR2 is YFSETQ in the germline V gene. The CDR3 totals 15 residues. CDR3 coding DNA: TGCGCCAGCATCGGACTAGCGGGGAGCACAGATACGCAGTATTTT. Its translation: CASIGLAGSTDTQYF.

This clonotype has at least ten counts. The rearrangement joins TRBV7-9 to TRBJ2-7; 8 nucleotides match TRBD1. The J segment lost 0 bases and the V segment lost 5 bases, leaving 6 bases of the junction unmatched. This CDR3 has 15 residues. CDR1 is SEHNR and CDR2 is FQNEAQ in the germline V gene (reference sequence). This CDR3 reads CASSHGTGPSYEQYF. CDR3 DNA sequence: TGTGCCAGCAGCCACGGGACAGGTCCCTCCTACGAGCAGTACTTC.

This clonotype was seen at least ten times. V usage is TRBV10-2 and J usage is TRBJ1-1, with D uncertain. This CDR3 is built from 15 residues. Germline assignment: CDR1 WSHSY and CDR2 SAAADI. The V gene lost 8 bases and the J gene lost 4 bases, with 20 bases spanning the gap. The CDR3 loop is CASEQRDAYFTEAFF. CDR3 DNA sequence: TGCGCCAGCGAACAGAGAGACGCGTATTTCACTGAAGCTTTCTTT.

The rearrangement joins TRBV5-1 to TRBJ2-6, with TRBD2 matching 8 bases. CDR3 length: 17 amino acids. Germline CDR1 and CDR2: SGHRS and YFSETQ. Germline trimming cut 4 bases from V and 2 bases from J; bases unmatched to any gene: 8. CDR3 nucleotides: TGCGCCAGCAGCCAAGGTAGCGGGATCACTGGGGCCAACGTCCTGACTTTC. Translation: CASSQGSGITGANVLTF.

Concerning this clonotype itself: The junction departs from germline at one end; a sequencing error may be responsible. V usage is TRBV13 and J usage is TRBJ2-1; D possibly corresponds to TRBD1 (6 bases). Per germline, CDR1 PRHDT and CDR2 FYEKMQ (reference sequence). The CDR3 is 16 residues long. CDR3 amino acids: CASSQLGGKYNNEQFF. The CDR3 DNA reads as TGCGCCAGCAGCCAATTAGGGGGTAAATACAACAATGAGCAGTTCTTC.

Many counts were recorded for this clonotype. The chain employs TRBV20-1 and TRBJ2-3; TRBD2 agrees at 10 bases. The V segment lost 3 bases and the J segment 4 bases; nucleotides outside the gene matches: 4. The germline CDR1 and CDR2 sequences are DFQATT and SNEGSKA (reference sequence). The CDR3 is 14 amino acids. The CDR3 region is CSASRLAGADTQYF. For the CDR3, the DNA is TGCAGTGCTAGTAGGCTAGCGGGAGCAGATACGCAGTATTTT.

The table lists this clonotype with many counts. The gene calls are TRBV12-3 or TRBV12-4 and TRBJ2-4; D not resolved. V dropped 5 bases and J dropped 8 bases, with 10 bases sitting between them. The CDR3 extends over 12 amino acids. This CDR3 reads CASSPTRDIQYF. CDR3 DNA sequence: TGTGCCAGCAGTCCCACGAGAGACATTCAGTACTTC.

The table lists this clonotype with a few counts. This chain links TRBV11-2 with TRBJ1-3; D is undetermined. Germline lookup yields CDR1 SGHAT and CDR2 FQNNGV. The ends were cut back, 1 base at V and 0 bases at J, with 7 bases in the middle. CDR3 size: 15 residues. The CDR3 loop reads CASSLGTSSGNTIYF. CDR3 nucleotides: TGTGCCAGCAGCTTAGGGACCAGCTCTGGAAACACCATATATTTT.

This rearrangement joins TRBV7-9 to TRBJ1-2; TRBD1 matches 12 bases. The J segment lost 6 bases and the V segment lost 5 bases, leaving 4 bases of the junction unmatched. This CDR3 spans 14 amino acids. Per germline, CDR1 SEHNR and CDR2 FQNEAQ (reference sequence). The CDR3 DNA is TGTGCCAGCAGCCCGGGACAGGGGGCAGATGGCTACACCTTC. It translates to CASSPGQGADGYTF.

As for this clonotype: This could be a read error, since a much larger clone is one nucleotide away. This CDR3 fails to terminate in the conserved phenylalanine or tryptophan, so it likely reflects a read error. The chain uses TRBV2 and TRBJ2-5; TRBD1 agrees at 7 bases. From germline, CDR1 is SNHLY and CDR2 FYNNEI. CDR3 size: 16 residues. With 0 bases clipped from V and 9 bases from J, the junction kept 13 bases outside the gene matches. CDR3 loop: CASSEARDSPYRAQYL. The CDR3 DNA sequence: TGTGCCAGCAGTGAAGCGAGGGACAGCCCCTACCGAGCCCAGTACCTC.

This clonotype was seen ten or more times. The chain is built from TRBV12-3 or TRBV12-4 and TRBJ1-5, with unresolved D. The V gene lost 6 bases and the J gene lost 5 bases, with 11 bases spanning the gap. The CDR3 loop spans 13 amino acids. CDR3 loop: CASRKERDQPQHF. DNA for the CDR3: TGTGCCAGCAGGAAGGAAAGGGATCAGCCCCAGCATTTT.

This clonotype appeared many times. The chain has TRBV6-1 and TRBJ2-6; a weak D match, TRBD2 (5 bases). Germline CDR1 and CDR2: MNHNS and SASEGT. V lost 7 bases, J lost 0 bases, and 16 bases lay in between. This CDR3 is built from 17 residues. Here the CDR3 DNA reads TGTGCCAGCACGCCGCGGGTCTCGATCTCTGGGGCCAACGTCCTGACTTTC. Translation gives CASTPRVSISGANVLTF.

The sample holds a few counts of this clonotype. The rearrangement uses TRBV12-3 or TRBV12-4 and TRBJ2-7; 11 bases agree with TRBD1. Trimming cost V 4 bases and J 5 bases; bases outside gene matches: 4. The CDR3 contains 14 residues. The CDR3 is CASSSGTGGNEQYF. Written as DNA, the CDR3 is TGTGCCAGCAGTTCCGGGACAGGGGGAAACGAGCAGTACTTC.